This TCR beta chain comes out of a study of hypomethylating agent response in myelodysplastic syndrome. V was clipped by 6 bases and J by 0 bases; unmatched bases: 0. The CDR3 length is 14 residues. Germline lookup yields CDR1 SQVTM and CDR2 ANQGSEA. As to this clone: Its antigen is undetermined.

This table comes from immunoSEQ multiplex PCR, and its TCRdb copy is limited to in-frame clones, with some not included. The sample records around 5,000 clones, 81% being singletons. General study findings and limits: Control donors' ages did not match those of MDS patients.

The chain recombines TRBV29-1 with TRBJ1-5; 12 bases match TRBD1. The sequenced sample was bone marrow, obtained before or after starting hypomethylating agent treatment for myelodysplastic syndrome (not recorded which). This clonotype was sampled from a human donor with myelodysplastic syndrome. The CDR3 loop is CSVGQGASNQPQHF. DNA for the CDR3: TGCAGCGTGGGACAGGGGGCTAGCAATCAGCCCCAGCATTTT.